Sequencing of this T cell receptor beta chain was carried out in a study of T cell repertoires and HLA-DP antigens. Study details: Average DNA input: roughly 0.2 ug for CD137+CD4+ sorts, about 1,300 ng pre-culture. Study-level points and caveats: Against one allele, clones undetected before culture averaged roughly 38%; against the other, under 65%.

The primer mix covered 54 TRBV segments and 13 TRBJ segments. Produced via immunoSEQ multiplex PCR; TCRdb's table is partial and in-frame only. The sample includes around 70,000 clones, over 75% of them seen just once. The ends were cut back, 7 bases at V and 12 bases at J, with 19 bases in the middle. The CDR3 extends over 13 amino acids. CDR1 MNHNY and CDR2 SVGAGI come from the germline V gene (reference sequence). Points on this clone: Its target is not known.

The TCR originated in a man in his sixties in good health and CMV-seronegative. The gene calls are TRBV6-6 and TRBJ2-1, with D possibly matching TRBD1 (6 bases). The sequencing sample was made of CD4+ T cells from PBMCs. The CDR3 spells CASTLREGGTQFF. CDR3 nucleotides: TGTGCCAGCACACTACGAGAAGGGGGAACGCAGTTCTTC.